This entry describes one T cell receptor beta chain. Its antigen is unknown. Germline-derived CDR1 and CDR2 are DFQATT and SNEGSKA (reference sequence). The CDR3 consists of 14 residues. Trimming cost V 1 base and J 2 bases; bases outside gene matches: 4. This specimen belongs to a study of post-analysis software for immune sequencing data. Study-wide points: Five or six TRBV segments, TRBV5-6, TRBV5-1 and TRBV20-1 among them, were found more frequent in patients than controls.

Sequencing libraries made from TCR beta cDNA carried unique molecular identifiers. Each CDR3 protein is one row after TCRdb ran MiXCR on the PCR reads. The sample lists hundreds of thousands of distinct CDR3 sequences; 25% to 30% were seen once. This TCR was recovered from a girl aged 10 to 17 with multiple sclerosis. The genes are TRBV20-1 and TRBJ1-1; 7 bases align to TRBD1. Sequencing was done on a sample of blood. The CDR3 DNA sequence: TGCAGTGCTAGAGTTGAGGGGGCAAACACTGAAGCTTTCTTT. Residues: CSARVEGANTEAFF.